This TCR beta chain emerged from a study of blood T cell repertoires in COVID-19. Overall study context: The study drew acute and convalescent COVID-19 samples from the United States, Italy and Spain.

CDR3 length equals 14 residues. Between the trimmed V and J ends, which lost 5 bases and 0 bases, there was a span of 10 bases. From germline, CDR1 is MNHNY and CDR2 SVGAGI (reference sequence). The assay was immunoSEQ multiplex PCR, and TCRdb's table has in-frame clones only and misses some. The sample has 130,000 or so clones, 84% seen once. Sequenced sample: peripheral blood. The TCR comes from a man aged 55 to 70 with acute or convalescent COVID-19. The V gene is TRBV6-6, the J gene TRBJ1-2; D not certain. The CDR3 region is CASSPEAPNYGYTF. The CDR3 DNA sequence: TGTGCCAGCAGTCCAGAGGCGCCTAACTATGGCTACACCTTC.